This TCR beta chain is drawn from a study of blood T cell repertoires in COVID-19. Study-level background: Samples representing acute and convalescent COVID-19 were sourced from the United States, Italy and Spain. Nucleic acid was either cDNA or gDNA, and it came from T cells, B-cell-depleted T cells, or PBMCs.

Germline CDR1 is LGHDT and CDR2 is YNNKEL (reference sequence). V was cut by 4 bases and J by 2 bases, with 12 bases left in between. The CDR3 length is 14 residues. Original processing methods: Estimates of nucleated cell counts were drawn from the amplification of reference gene primers. Repertoires were generated with immunoSEQ multiplex PCR, while TCRdb's copy carries only in-frame clones and drops some. V and J calls and clone size are as listed in that table; D and trimming were resolved from the DNA. The table lists about 68,000 clones, 89% of them singletons. The sequenced sample consisted of peripheral blood. The V call is TRBV3-1 (or the pseudogene TRBV3-2), the J call TRBJ2-7; possibly TRBD1 for D (6 bases). This TCR came from a man aged 50 to 59 with active COVID-19. The CDR3 coding sequence is TGTGCCAGCAGCCTCAGACAGGCTACCTACGAGCAGTACTTC. Its protein product is CASSLRQATYEQYF.